The T cell receptor (beta chain) under discussion was sequenced for a study of early T cells in non-severe SARS-CoV-2 infection. Trimming cost V 4 bases and J 3 bases; bases outside gene matches: 7. The CDR3 is made up of 15 amino acids. CDR1 and CDR2 from the germline V gene are DFQATT and SNEGSKA (reference sequence). Unique molecular identifiers were affixed to single, distinct cDNA molecules. MiXCR was run by TCRdb on the 5' RACE reads, yielding one entry per CDR3 protein. There are around 48,000 distinct CDR3 sequences in the sample; roughly an eighth occur only once, and 10% lies in the top ten. This clonotype was counted at least ten times.

The sequenced material came from whole blood. This receptor was obtained from an adult who was a healthcare worker with PCR-confirmed SARS-CoV-2 infection or an uninfected control (not recorded which). This chain joins TRBV20-1 and TRBJ1-5, with 9 bases aligning to TRBD1. The CDR3 nucleotides are TGCAGTGCTAAGCCACAGGGGGCCCACAATCAGCCCCAGCATTTT. This translates into CSAKPQGAHNQPQHF.